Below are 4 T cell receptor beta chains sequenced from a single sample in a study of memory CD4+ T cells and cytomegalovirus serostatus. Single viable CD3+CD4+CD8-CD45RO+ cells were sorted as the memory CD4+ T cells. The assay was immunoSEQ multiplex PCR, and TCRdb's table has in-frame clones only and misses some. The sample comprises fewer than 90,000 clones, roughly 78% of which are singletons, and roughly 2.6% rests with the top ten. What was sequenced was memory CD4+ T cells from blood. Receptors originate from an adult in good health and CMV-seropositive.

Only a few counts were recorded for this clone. CDR3 residues: CASSEQVNQPQHF. The DNA of the CDR3 is TGTGCCAGCAGTGAACAGGTCAATCAGCCCCAGCATTTT. The chain recombines TRBV6-1 with TRBJ1-5; D is unclear. CDR1 MNHNS and CDR2 SASEGT come from the germline V gene. With 2 bases removed from V and 3 bases from J, the gap between germline ends came to 5 bases. The CDR3 contains 13 residues.

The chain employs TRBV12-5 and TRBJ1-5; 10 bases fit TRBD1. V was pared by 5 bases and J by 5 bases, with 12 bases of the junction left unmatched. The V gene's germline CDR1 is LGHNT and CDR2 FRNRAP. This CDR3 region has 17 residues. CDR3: CASGRGSGTGEDQPQHF. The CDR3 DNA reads TGTGCTAGTGGTCGCGGGAGCGGGACAGGGGAAGATCAGCCCCAGCATTTT.

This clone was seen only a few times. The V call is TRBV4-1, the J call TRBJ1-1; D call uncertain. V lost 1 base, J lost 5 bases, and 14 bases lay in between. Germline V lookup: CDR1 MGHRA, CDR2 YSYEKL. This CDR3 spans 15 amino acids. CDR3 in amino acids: CASSQGGYSRTEAFF. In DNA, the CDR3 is TGCGCCAGCAGCCAAGGAGGATATTCAAGGACTGAAGCTTTCTTT.

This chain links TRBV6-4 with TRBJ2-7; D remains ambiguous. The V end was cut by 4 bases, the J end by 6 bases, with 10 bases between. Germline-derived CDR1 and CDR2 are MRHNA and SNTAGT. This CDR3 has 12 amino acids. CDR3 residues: CASSATSGEQYF. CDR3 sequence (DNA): TGTGCCAGCAGTGCTACGTCTGGCGAGCAGTACTTC.